These 25 T cell receptor beta chains were all obtained from the same sample, sequenced in a study of T cell repertoires in cytomegalovirus infection. TCRdb ran MiXCR on the reads and lists one entry per CDR3 protein. The table shows around 530,000 distinct CDR3 sequences, with 26% occurring only once. Material for sequencing was PBMCs. Receptor source: a human donor in good health (CMV status not recorded). Some clones in this sample may be carry-over from other donors' samples.

The chain joins TRBV5-6 to TRBJ2-1, with TRBD2 identical over 8 bases. Trimming removed 2 bases from V and 5 bases from J; junction bases left unmatched: 6. CDR1 is SGHDT and CDR2 is YYEEEE in the germline V gene. The CDR3 runs to 15 residues. CDR3 residues: CASSFFELADNEQFF. As DNA, the CDR3 is TGTGCCAGCAGCTTCTTTGAACTAGCGGACAATGAGCAGTTCTTC. Together with reference TRBV5-6 and TRBJ2-1, the CDR3 gives the full variable domain: DAGVTQSPTHLIKTRGQQVTLRCSPKSGHDTVSWYQQALGQGPQFIFQYYEEEERQRGNFPDRFSGHQFPNYSSELNVNALLLGDSALYLCASSFFELADNEQFFGPGTRLTVL.

J is TRBJ2-3 and V is TRBV4-1; D unresolved. CDR1 and CDR2 (germline): MGHRA, YSYEKL. The CDR3 covers 14 residues. V gave up 0 bases and J gave up 4 bases, with 8 bases separating them. The CDR3 bases are TGCGCCAGCAGCCAAGATCTGAGGCCAGATACGCAGTATTTT. It specifies CASSQDLRPDTQYF.

This clonotype was recorded at least ten times. This chain connects TRBV12-3 or TRBV12-4 to TRBJ1-2; 7 bases map to TRBD1. Trimming at V came to 3 bases and at J to 2 bases, leaving 3 bases not matched to a gene. This CDR3 is 14 amino acids long. In DNA form, the CDR3 reads TGTGCCAGCAGTTTCGGACAGGAGAACTATGGCTACACCTTC. It encodes CASSFGQENYGYTF.

The chain recombines TRBV4-3 with TRBJ1-3; D remains unclear. Germline CDR1 reads LGHNA; CDR2 reads YSLEER. V lost 3 bases and J 4 bases, leaving 7 bases between the germline ends. The length of the CDR3 is 13 residues. The CDR3 DNA is TGCGCCAGCAGCCAGTCCCTCGGAAACACCATATATTTT. Protein product: CASSQSLGNTIYF.

The chain recombines TRBV5-4 with TRBJ2-7; 14 bases line up with TRBD2. The CDR3 length is 15 residues. Losses at the gene ends were 4 bases for V and 2 bases for J; bases not matched to a gene: 2. Germline V CDR1 and CDR2: SGHNT, YYREEE (reference sequence). The CDR3 is CASSQTSGRAYEQYF. The CDR3 nucleotides are TGTGCCAGCAGCCAGACTAGCGGGAGGGCCTACGAGCAGTACTTC.

The table lists this clonotype with a few counts. The chain uses TRBV10-3 and TRBJ2-5; D is unclear. The germline CDR1 and CDR2 sequences are ENHRY and SYGVKD. The CDR3 length is 12 residues. V lost 0 bases and J lost 5, with 4 bases in between. The DNA of the CDR3 is TGTGCCATCAGTGAGTCCCCCGAGACCCAGTACTTC. Translating gives CAISESPETQYF.

V is TRBV7-9 and J is TRBJ2-7; unclear D gene. Germline values: CDR1 SEHNR, CDR2 FQNEAQ (reference sequence). Trimming removed 1 base from V and 7 bases from J, with 17 bases in between. CDR3 length: 15 residues. The CDR3 protein is CASSLVPSTVDEQYF. The CDR3 region has the DNA TGTGCCAGCAGCTTAGTTCCTTCAACGGTGGATGAGCAGTACTTC.

This chain joins TRBV6-2 or TRBV6-3 and TRBJ2-3; a possible D gene is TRBD2 (6 bases). This CDR3 comprises 18 residues. V shed 6 bases and J shed 3 bases, with 25 bases lying between them. Looked up from germline, CDR1 is MNHEY and CDR2 is SVGEGT. The CDR3 DNA reads as TGTGCCAGCAGCCAGAGCGAAAGGGACTCCGGATGGACAGATACGCAGTATTTT. Translation: CASSQSERDSGWTDTQYF.

The rearrangement links TRBV7-3 to TRBJ1-1; D is undetermined. V was cut by 5 bases and J by 1 base, with 11 bases left in between. Germline CDR1 is SGHTA and CDR2 is FQGTGA. The CDR3 is 14 residues long. The CDR3 reads CASSVDNPNTEAFF. The CDR3 DNA reads TGTGCCAGCAGCGTAGATAACCCGAACACTGAAGCTTTCTTT.

This clonotype was counted many times. V is TRBV7-2 and J is TRBJ2-1; the match to TRBD2 covers 12 bases. Unmatched junction bases numbered 5, after V lost 4 bases and J lost 4 bases. The CDR3 is 16 amino acids. Germline V gene data show CDR1 as SGHTA and CDR2 as FQGNSA. CDR3 sequence reads: CASSSSGTSGYNEQFF. DNA of the CDR3: TGTGCCAGCAGCTCCTCCGGGACTAGCGGGTACAATGAGCAGTTCTTC. Combining the CDR3 with reference TRBV7-2 and TRBJ2-1 gives the whole variable domain GAGVSQSPSNKVTEKGKDVELRCDPISGHTALYWYRQSLGQGLEFLIYFQGNSAPDKSGLPSDRFSAERTGGSVSTLTIQRTQQEDSAVYLCASSSSGTSGYNEQFFGPGTRLTVL.

The sample holds many counts of this clonotype. The genes are TRBV7-2 and TRBJ2-2, with D tentatively TRBD1 or TRBD2 (5 bases each). The CDR3 is 15 amino acids. Germline CDR1 and CDR2: SGHTA and FQGNSA. Between the trimmed V and J ends, which lost 3 bases and 1 base, there was a span of 9 bases. CDR3 residues: CASSFTGGNTGELFF. In DNA form, the CDR3 reads TGTGCCAGCAGCTTTACTGGGGGGAACACCGGGGAGCTGTTTTTT.

CDR3 protein: CASSQDGAGGKETQYF. Here the CDR3 DNA reads TGTGCCAGCAGCCAAGATGGGGCAGGGGGCAAAGAGACCCAGTACTTC. The chain links TRBV3-1 to TRBJ2-5; 8 nucleotides align to TRBD1. The trim removed 0 bases at V and 3 bases at J, leaving 6 bases unmatched. The CDR3 has 16 amino acids. CDR1 and CDR2 from the germline V gene are LGHDT and YNNKEL (reference sequence).

This clonotype has a handful of counts. CDR3 in amino acids: CASSYSSLGLLGNEQFF. The CDR3 coding sequence is TGTGCCAGCAGTTACTCGAGTTTGGGACTATTGGGCAATGAGCAGTTCTTC. The chain combines TRBV6-2 or TRBV6-3 with TRBJ2-1, with 7 bases matching TRBD2. The V gene end was trimmed by 0 bases and the J gene end by 6 bases; junction bases not matched to a gene: 11. Looked up from germline, CDR1 is MNHEY and CDR2 is SVGEGT. This CDR3 has 17 residues.

This clonotype was detected a few times. The genes are TRBV5-6 and TRBJ2-7, with D maybe TRBD1 (5 bases). From germline, CDR1 is SGHDT and CDR2 YYEEEE. Trimming took off 2 bases at V and 5 bases at J, with 20 bases between the two ends. The CDR3 is 16 residues long. The CDR3 sequence: CASSFQSGSAPDEQYV. The CDR3 DNA is TGTGCCAGCAGCTTTCAATCAGGGTCCGCGCCGGACGAGCAGTACGTC.

The V call is TRBV19, the J call TRBJ2-1; 11 nucleotides agree with TRBD2. The CDR3 runs to 17 residues. Germline CDR1 is LNHDA and CDR2 is SQIVND (reference sequence). The ends lost 1 base at V and 4 bases at J; junction bases unmatched: 6. The CDR3 DNA follows: TGTGCCAGTAGTATAGTTCCGGGACTAGCGGCATACAATGAGCAGTTCTTC. Protein sequence: CASSIVPGLAAYNEQFF.

This clonotype was detected only a few times. This sequence joins TRBV4-3 and TRBJ1-1; TRBD1 might be the D (6 bases). The CDR3 has 14 residues. V gave up 0 bases and J gave up 7 bases, with 12 bases separating them. Germline values: CDR1 LGHNA, CDR2 YSLEER. CDR3 in amino acids: CASSQDTGHVEAFF. The CDR3 nucleotides read TGCGCCAGCAGCCAAGATACGGGACACGTTGAAGCTTTCTTT.

The chain is built from TRBV7-9 and TRBJ1-1, with 9 positions matching TRBD1. J lost 5 bases, V lost 4 bases, and 14 bases had no gene match. CDR1 and CDR2 from the germline V gene are SEHNR and FQNEAQ (reference sequence). The CDR3 consists of 17 residues. The CDR3 loop reads CASSSGATGGAETEAFF. CDR3 sequence (DNA): TGTGCCAGCAGCTCGGGGGCCACAGGGGGCGCGGAGACTGAAGCTTTCTTT. The full variable domain, with the rest looked up from reference TRBV7-9 and TRBJ1-1, is DTGVSQNPRHKITKRGQNVTFRCDPISEHNRLYWYRQTLGQGPEFLTYFQNEAQLEKSRLLSDRFSAERPKGSFSTLEIQRTEQGDSAMYLCASSSGATGGAETEAFFGQGTRLTVV.

This clonotype was observed many times. V and J are TRBV7-2 and TRBJ1-2; 12 bases are a match to TRBD1. The V gene end was trimmed by 5 bases and the J gene end by 3 bases; junction bases not matched to a gene: 13. CDR1 SGHTA and CDR2 FQGNSA come from the germline V gene. This CDR3 has 18 residues. In DNA, the CDR3 is TGTGCCAGCAGCGTTTTTTGGGACAGGGGGCGACGGGACTATGGCTACACCTTC. It specifies CASSVFWDRGRRDYGYTF. The whole variable domain, filled in from reference TRBV7-2 and TRBJ1-2, reads GAGVSQSPSNKVTEKGKDVELRCDPISGHTALYWYRQSLGQGLEFLIYFQGNSAPDKSGLPSDRFSAERTGGSVSTLTIQRTQQEDSAVYLCASSVFWDRGRRDYGYTFGSGTRLTVV.

This clonotype was observed a handful of times. The chain has TRBV6-5 and TRBJ2-6, with a possible D match to TRBD2 (6 bases). Trimming removed 2 bases at V and 4 bases at J, with 9 bases between. From germline, CDR1 is MNHEY and CDR2 SVGAGI. The CDR3 runs to 15 residues. CDR3 nucleotides: TGTGCCAGCAGTTACGGAGGGTACGGGGCCAACGTCCTGACTTTC. The encoded protein is CASSYGGYGANVLTF.

The V call is TRBV6-1, the J call TRBJ1-3, with unresolved D. The CDR3 is 13 residues long. V was shortened by 6 bases and J by 2 bases, with 8 bases between the two germline ends. Germline V gene sequence: CDR1 MNHNS, CDR2 SASEGT. The CDR3 nucleotides are TGTGCCAGCAGAACCCGTCCTGGAAACACCATATATTTT. This translates into CASRTRPGNTIYF.

The chain couples TRBV20-1 to TRBJ2-3, with 8 bases lining up with TRBD2. With 2 bases clipped from V and 2 bases from J, the junction kept 3 bases outside the gene matches. Germline assignment: CDR1 DFQATT and CDR2 SNEGSKA (reference sequence). The CDR3 consists of 14 residues. The CDR3 nucleotides read TGCAGTGCTAGAATAGCGGGGATCACAGATACGCAGTATTTT. This translates into CSARIAGITDTQYF.

The rearrangement uses TRBV4-1 and TRBJ2-3; 10 positions match TRBD2. This CDR3 is 16 amino acids long. Germline CDR1 reads MGHRA; CDR2 reads YSYEKL. V was pared by 0 bases and J by 7 bases, with 7 bases of the junction left unmatched. The CDR3 here is CASSQDASGSDHTQYF. CDR3 bases: TGCGCCAGCAGCCAAGATGCTAGCGGGAGTGATCATACGCAGTATTTT.

This clonotype was seen a handful of times. The J gene is TRBJ2-7, the V gene TRBV19, with 8 nucleotides matching TRBD1. The CDR3 consists of 13 residues. Looked up from germline, CDR1 is LNHDA and CDR2 is SQIVND (reference sequence). V trimming: 2 bases; J trimming: 5 bases; junction bases outside the gene matches: 2. The CDR3: CASSIHRGNEQYV. For the CDR3, the DNA is TGTGCCAGTAGTATACACAGGGGGAACGAGCAGTACGTC.

This clonotype was detected only a few times. V is TRBV27 and J is TRBJ2-5; weak D call: TRBD2 (5 bases). The germline CDR1 and CDR2 sequences are MNHEY and SMNVEV (reference sequence). With 2 bases removed from V and 4 bases from J, the gap between germline ends came to 11 bases. The CDR3 contains 14 residues. This CDR3 is CASSLRGPRETQYF. The CDR3 DNA sequence: TGTGCCAGCAGTTTAAGAGGGCCCAGAGAGACCCAGTACTTC.

V gene TRBV28 combines with J gene TRBJ1-2, with D uncertain. Trimming shortened V by 6 bases and J by 7 bases, and 18 bases separated the two germline ends. This CDR3 has 14 amino acids. CDR1 MDHEN and CDR2 SYDVKM come from the germline V gene. The CDR3 loop is CASREAGNRSGYTF. CDR3 in DNA: TGTGCCAGCAGGGAAGCGGGTAATCGTTCTGGCTACACCTTC.